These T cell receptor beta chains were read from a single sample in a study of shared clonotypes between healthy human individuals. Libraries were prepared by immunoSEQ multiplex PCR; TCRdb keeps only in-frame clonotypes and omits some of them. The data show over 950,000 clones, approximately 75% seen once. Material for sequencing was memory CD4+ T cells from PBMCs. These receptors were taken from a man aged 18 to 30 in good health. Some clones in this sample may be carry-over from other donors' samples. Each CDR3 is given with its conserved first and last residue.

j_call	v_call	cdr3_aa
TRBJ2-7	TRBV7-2	CASSLAGLAGDPYEQYF
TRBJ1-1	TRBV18	CASSPGVQGGGRSEAFF
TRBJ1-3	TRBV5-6	CASSLGRNTIYF
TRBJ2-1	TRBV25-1	CASGGFNEQFF
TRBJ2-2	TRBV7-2	CASSWDRGTGELFF
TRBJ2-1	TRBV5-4	CASSFGPQGVGEQFF
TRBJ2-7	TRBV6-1	CASSEGRTSGRTYEQYF
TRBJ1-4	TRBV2	CASSEATGGEKLFF
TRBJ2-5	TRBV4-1	CASSQVGRGGRETQYF
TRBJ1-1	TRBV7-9	CASSFGHANTEAFF
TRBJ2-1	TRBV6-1	CASSEQGGTYNEQFF
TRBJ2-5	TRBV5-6	CASSFGYRQETQYF
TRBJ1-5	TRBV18	CASSSLAGLNQPQHF
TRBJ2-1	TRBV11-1	CASSSGTSGINEQFF
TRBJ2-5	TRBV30	CAWSDQETQYF
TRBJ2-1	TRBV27	CASSLAGVSYNEQFF
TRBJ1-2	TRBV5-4	CASSQDRGLTDGYTF
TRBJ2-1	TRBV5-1	CASSLFRGDNEQFF